This T cell receptor (beta chain) is drawn from a study of blood T cell repertoires in COVID-19. The CDR3 spans 20 residues. Germline V gene sequence: CDR1 LNHDA, CDR2 SQIVND (reference sequence). V trimming: 6 bases; J trimming: 6 bases; junction bases outside the gene matches: 22. TCRdb's copy holds only in-frame clones and misses some; the assay was immunoSEQ multiplex PCR. Among about 190,000 clones, around 80% were seen once, and the ten largest hold 17%. J is TRBJ2-1 and V is TRBV19, with 11 bases matching TRBD2. Input material: PBMCs or T cells enriched from blood (not recorded which). This TCR came from a woman aged 45-59 years with acute COVID-19. Here the CDR3 DNA reads TGTGCCAGTAGCCAAATCACCCTACTTAGCGGGGGGGCCGGGGCCAATGAGCAGTTCTTC. This codes for CASSQITLLSGGAGANEQFF.